These 6 T cell receptor beta chains originate from one sample sequenced in a study of T cell responses to AZD1222 COVID-19 vaccine. Clones were sequenced by immunoSEQ multiplex PCR, and TCRdb holds only the in-frame ones, with some missing. The repertoire holds tens of thousands of clones, roughly 74% seen once, with about 4% in the top ten. Material: peripheral blood, obtained 28 days after the second AZD1222 dose. These receptors originate from an adult who received the AZD1222 COVID-19 vaccine.

J is TRBJ1-5 and V is TRBV6-6; TRBD1 matches 7 bases. Germline trimming cut 6 bases from V and 2 bases from J; bases unmatched to any gene: 7. This CDR3 comprises 15 residues. Germline-derived CDR1 and CDR2 are MNHNY and SVGAGI (reference sequence). This chain's CDR3 is CASSKGQQGNQPQHF. The CDR3 nucleotides are TGTGCCAGCAGCAAGGGACAGCAGGGCAATCAGCCCCAGCATTTT.

This clone has just a few counts. The CDR3 here is CASSTGGGRPEAFF. The DNA for the CDR3 is TGTGCCAGCAGTACAGGCGGCGGCAGACCTGAAGCTTTCTTT. J is TRBJ1-1 and V is TRBV6-6; D perhaps matches TRBD1 (5 bases). In germline, CDR1 is MNHNY, CDR2 SVGAGI (reference sequence). This CDR3 contains 14 residues. Between the trimmed V and J ends, which lost 5 bases and 6 bases, there was a span of 16 bases.

The chain combines TRBV24-1 with TRBJ1-3; D is ambiguous. Trimming left V 7 bases short and J 0 bases short, with 6 bases between. Germline CDR1 and CDR2: KGHDR and SFDVKD. The CDR3 sequence is 13 residues long. The CDR3 DNA follows: TGTGCCACCAGCGGACTCTCTGGAAACACCATATATTTT. Translated, it gives CATSGLSGNTIYF.

The V gene is TRBV19, the J gene TRBJ1-5, with D perhaps TRBD1 (6 bases). The CDR3 has 13 residues. Germline values: CDR1 LNHDA, CDR2 SQIVND (reference sequence). The ends were cut back, 4 bases at V and 5 bases at J, with 9 bases in the middle. The CDR3 DNA sequence: TGTGCCAGTAGTACCGGACAGTATCAGCCCCAGCATTTT. This encodes CASSTGQYQPQHF.

The chain employs TRBV9 and TRBJ1-1; D possibly corresponds to TRBD1 (5 bases). CDR1 and CDR2 (germline): SGDLS, YYNGEE. V was clipped by 2 bases and J by 10 bases, with 15 bases between them. CDR3 length: 13 amino acids. The CDR3 sequence is CASSVGDRMVAFF. The CDR3 DNA is TGTGCCAGCAGCGTCGGGGACCGGATGGTAGCTTTCTTT. The full variable domain, its missing parts supplied by reference TRBV9 and TRBJ1-1, is DSGVTQTPKHLITATGQRVTLRCSPRSGDLSVYWYQQSLDQGLQFLIQYYNGEERAKGNILERFSAQQFPDLHSELNLSSLELGDSALYFCASSVGDRMVAFFGQGTRLTVV.

The chain is built from TRBV7-3 and TRBJ2-1; D is perhaps TRBD2 (5 bases). The CDR3 has 16 amino acids. CDR1 SGHTA and CDR2 FQGTGA come from the germline V gene. Trimming stripped 5 bases from V and 0 bases from J, with 14 bases between. The CDR3 loop reads CASSPTAASSYNEQFF. CDR3 sequence (DNA): TGTGCCAGCAGCCCCACAGCGGCCAGCTCCTACAATGAGCAGTTCTTC.